The rows below give T cell receptor beta chains drawn from one sample of a study of T cells in Graves' hyperthyroidism and ophthalmopathy. Each CDR3 protein is one row after TCRdb ran MiXCR on the multiplex PCR reads. The table includes approximately 870,000 distinct CDR3 sequences, roughly 40% detected once. Sequencing was done on a sample of blood. These receptors were collected from a young man with Graves' hyperthyroidism. Both conserved end residues are part of each CDR3. Clone size, where shown, is once, few, many, or a class for clones that have expanded.

J gene | V gene | clone size | CDR3 protein
TRBJ2-7 | TRBV2 | NA | CASSAQGDQPQQYF
TRBJ2-7 | TRBV5-1 | few | CASSLARGQVYDEQYF
TRBJ1-6 | TRBV20-1 | NA | CSAYEQGFENSPLHF
TRBJ2-7 | TRBV29-1 | NA | CASSHLGESYEQYF
TRBJ1-1 | TRBV19 | many | CASSMTGNTEAFF
TRBJ2-5 | TRBV2 | many | CASSESGTTQETQYF
TRBJ2-5 | TRBV12-3/TRBV12-4 | NA | CASSPGQPRQPQYF
TRBJ1-2 | TRBV11-2 | NA | CASRRQLPNYGYTF
TRBJ2-2 | TRBV7-7 | many | CASSLVSDTGELFF
TRBJ2-3 | TRBV24-1 | NA | CATSGPLGTQYF
TRBJ2-7 | TRBV20-1 | NA | CSARGGRLDTQYF
TRBJ1-2 | TRBV7-2 | many | CASSPLRVGHYGYTF
TRBJ2-5 | TRBV11-2 | NA | CASSLTIGPEYF
TRBJ1-3 | TRBV2 | many | CASRSDSEKRNTIYF
TRBJ2-2 | TRBV29-1 | once | CSVAGTGNPLNTGELFF
TRBJ2-7 | TRBV7-9 | NA | CASSAGQDAYEQYF
TRBJ1-1 | TRBV7-2 | NA | CASSYPLRNTEAFF
TRBJ2-7 | TRBV7-2 | few | CASSLGGTRTTYEQYF
TRBJ2-7 | TRBV7-9 | NA | CASSSAGSREGYEQYF
TRBJ2-2 | TRBV7-6 | many | CASSSTSGRATGELFF